The clone carrying this T cell receptor (beta chain) occurred a few times. This specimen comes from a study of shared clonotypes between healthy human individuals. The CDR3 totals 15 residues. Germline-derived CDR1 and CDR2 are LGHNA and YNFKEQ. V was trimmed by 2 bases and J by 6 bases, leaving 13 bases between them. Measured with immunoSEQ multiplex PCR; TCRdb has only the in-frame clones, and not every one. The sample comprises over a million clones, over 95% of which are singletons, and approximately 1% rests with the top ten. The chain is built from TRBV4-2 and TRBJ2-2; the D gene is possibly TRBD1 (7 bases). The TCR sequence derives from a man aged 25-40 years in good health. What was sequenced was naive CD4+ T cells sorted from blood. Subset: CD45RA+ positively selected. The CDR3 sequence: CASSQSIRGAGELFF. Written as DNA, the CDR3 is TGTGCCAGCAGCCAATCGATCAGGGGGGCCGGGGAGCTGTTTTTT.